This entry describes one T cell receptor (beta chain). Its antigen has not been determined. Per-base qualities were not stored, and no clone one base away is much larger. In the germline V gene, CDR1 corresponds to SGHTA and CDR2 to FQGNSA. Taken from cysteine to phenylalanine, the CDR3 has 16 residues. The only DNA kept is the CDR3, 48 bases in frame from the first base. For this chain, trimming is 3 bases at the V end and 6 bases at the J end, and the number of junction bases without a gene match is 9. Amplification of TCR beta CDR3 regions was carried out from RNA transcripts. A first-round RT-PCR of the TCR CDR3 used the HTBI primer set with the Qiagen OneStep RT-PCR kit. Libraries were constructed in a second round of multiplex PCR, after which size selection and purification were carried out. Libraries were sequenced paired-end with 100 bp reads on an Illumina HiSeq2000. Per the source publication's procedure: SOAPnuke was used to process the raw data, removing reads that contained adapters or uncalled bases, had a mean Phred below 15, or lacked an exact match to the constant primer or identifier. High-quality paired reads were merged using COPE v1.2.5, and each unique nucleotide sequence was defined as a clonotype. MiTCR v1.1 was used to align clonotypes to the IMGT TRBV, TRBD and TRBJ reference segments. Only V-J combinations with frequency above 0.0001, covering about 99% of repertoires, were analysed. The TCS score was defined as the ratio of F50 (clonal expansion) to E x V (chaos), calculated using BLOSUM62-based TCRdist between CDR3 peptides within each V-J. Welch's t-statistics and random forest reduced 450 to 600 V-J features to 13, which were used in a naive Bayes classifier (R e1071). TCRdb's own reprocessing of the public reads used fastp at Q25 and MiXCR and kept productive beta chains. Every distinct CDR3 protein forms one entry, paired with its most common genes and DNA. The V and J calls follow TCRdb's processing rather than the paper's. The sample includes some 460,000 distinct CDR3 sequences, with roughly 14% observed a single time. Together, the top ten hold 7.7% of the sample.

These data are taken from a study of T cells in Graves' hyperthyroidism and ophthalmopathy (dated by TCRdb to between 2019 and 2020). Background for the entire study: Peripheral blood was sampled at the time of initial diagnosis, prior to any treatment. For training and testing, the 95 to 100 patients in the discovery cohort were randomly divided in a 7:3 ratio. Prospective prediction of ophthalmopathy was tested in an independent validation cohort of about 19 hyperthyroidism patients and 17 patients who later progressed to ophthalmopathy. After sampling, hyperthyroidism patients received methimazole starting at 30 mg daily, and ophthalmopathy patients received high-dose intravenous methylprednisolone. The study also compared thyroid tissue and blood T-cell repertoires from 6 or 7 Graves' hyperthyroidism patients. According to the paper, TCR Vbeta CDR3 sequencing was carried out on 135 peripheral blood samples, which came from 40 to 45 ophthalmopathy, under 80 hyperthyroidism and approximately 17 progressor patients. To identify distinguishing TCR V-J signatures, a discovery cohort of about a hundred patients was used, comprising some 45 with Graves' ophthalmopathy and about 59 with stable Graves' hyperthyroidism.

Graves' hyperthyroidism was defined as stable when no progression to ophthalmopathy occurred over 18 months of follow-up. Hyperthyroidism patients were newly diagnosed, with disease duration under 2 months, and aged 18 to 65 years. Exclusion was applied to patients with uncontrolled infections, other autoimmune diseases, pregnancy or lactation. Diagnoses were established on the basis of clinical symptoms, serum thyroxine and TRAb, thyroid ultrasound, and orbital computed tomography. PBMCs were isolated from 8 to 10 ml of fresh peripheral blood by Ficoll-Paque density gradient centrifugation. Trizol reagent was used to extract total RNA, and RNA quality was then checked on an Agilent 2100 Bioanalyzer. General findings and caveats noted by the study authors: No statistical method was used to set the sample size in advance, and investigators knew the group allocation. Blood samples also contained most of the expanded thyroid clonotypes (frequency above 0.001), which suggests that blood repertoires may reflect thyroid immune responses. In validation, the model predicted progression to ophthalmopathy with 60% to 71% sensitivity and around 72% specificity, a median of roughly seven months before onset. A 13 V-J signature model separated ophthalmopathy from stable hyperthyroidism, with about 88% sensitivity and roughly 81% specificity in cross-validation and 80%/75% in testing.

The sample taken for sequencing was blood. The receptor comes from a woman aged 18-35 years with Graves' hyperthyroidism. This receptor chain uses TRBV7-2 and TRBJ2-4, and 9 bases in between align with TRBD2. DNA sequence: TGTGCCAGCAGCTTTTCGCTAGCGGGGTCCCTAAACATTCAGTACTTC. Its amino acids are CASSFSLAGSLNIQYF.